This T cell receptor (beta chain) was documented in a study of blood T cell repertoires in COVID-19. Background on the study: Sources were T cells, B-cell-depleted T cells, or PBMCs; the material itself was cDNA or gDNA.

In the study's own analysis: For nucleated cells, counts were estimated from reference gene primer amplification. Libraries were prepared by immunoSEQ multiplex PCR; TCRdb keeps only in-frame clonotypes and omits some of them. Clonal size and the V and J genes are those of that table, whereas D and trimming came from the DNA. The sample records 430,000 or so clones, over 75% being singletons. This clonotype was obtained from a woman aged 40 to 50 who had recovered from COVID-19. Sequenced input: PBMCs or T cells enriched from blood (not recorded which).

The CDR3 loop is CASSLTGGGADTQYF. CDR3 in DNA: TGTGCCAGCAGTCTTACAGGGGGCGGAGCAGATACGCAGTATTTT. The chain has TRBV28 and TRBJ2-3; 9 positions agree with TRBD1. CDR3 size: 15 residues. Germline assignment: CDR1 MDHEN and CDR2 SYDVKM. J gave up 4 bases and V 5 bases, and 7 bases lay outside the gene matches. Full variable domain (outside the CDR3, taken from reference TRBV28 and TRBJ2-3): DVKVTQSSRYLVKRTGEKVFLECVQDMDHENMFWYRQDPGLGLRLIYFSYDVKMKEKGDIPEGYSVSREKKERFSLILESASTNQTSMYLCASSLTGGGADTQYFGPGTRLTVL.